These 5 T cell receptor beta chains were sequenced from one sample in a study of cytotoxic CD8 clonotypes in ibrutinib-treated CLL. Method: immunoSEQ multiplex PCR; TCRdb's copy keeps in-frame clones and lacks some. The repertoire consists of 75,000 to 90,000 clones, with 75% to 90% occurring once and the leading ten covering around 36%. Sequenced material: PBMCs, taken after 24 months of ibrutinib treatment. These receptors were obtained from a human donor with chronic lymphocytic leukemia.

The V and J genes are TRBV7-7 and TRBJ2-1; possible D gene TRBD1, 6 bases. Germline V gene data show CDR1 as SSHAT and CDR2 as FNYEAQ (reference sequence). V was trimmed by 5 bases and J by 9 bases, leaving 14 bases between them. The CDR3 is 13 amino acids. In DNA form, the CDR3 reads TGTGCCAGCAGCATACACAGGGCAGCTGAGCAGTTCTTC. It encodes CASSIHRAAEQFF.

V and J are TRBV6-5 and TRBJ2-2; TRBD1 agrees at 8 bases. Losses at the gene ends were 7 bases for V and 4 bases for J; bases not matched to a gene: 8. The CDR3 has 15 amino acids. From germline, CDR1 is MNHEY and CDR2 SVGAGI. The CDR3 spells CASKFRDRTTGELFF. The DNA for the CDR3 is TGTGCCAGCAAGTTCCGGGACAGGACCACCGGGGAGCTGTTTTTT.

V and J are TRBV28 and TRBJ1-3; D is ambiguous. This CDR3 is built from 13 residues. Deletions cut 5 bases from V and 4 bases from J, with 9 bases between. Germline values: CDR1 MDHEN, CDR2 SYDVKM. CDR3 nucleotide sequence: TGTGCCAGCAGTCCGGCGTGGGGAAACACCATATATTTT. Translated, it gives CASSPAWGNTIYF. Full variable domain (missing parts from reference TRBV28 and TRBJ1-3): DVKVTQSSRYLVKRTGEKVFLECVQDMDHENMFWYRQDPGLGLRLIYFSYDVKMKEKGDIPEGYSVSREKKERFSLILESASTNQTSMYLCASSPAWGNTIYFGEGSWLTVV.

This sequence joins TRBV6-1 and TRBJ2-7, with 9 bases identical to TRBD2. With 6 bases clipped from V and 5 bases from J, the junction kept 8 bases outside the gene matches. Per germline, CDR1 MNHNS and CDR2 SASEGT. The CDR3 has 14 amino acids. The CDR3 DNA sequence: TGTGCCAGCAGGCAGGGACTAGCTTCCCACGAGCAGTACTTC. Translated, it gives CASRQGLASHEQYF.

The V call is TRBV28, the J call TRBJ1-5; maybe TRBD1 (6 bases). The V end lost 6 bases, the J end lost 2 bases, and 20 bases lay between the germline ends. Germline loops: CDR1 MDHEN, CDR2 SYDVKM. CDR3 size: 17 residues. The CDR3 coding sequence is TGTGCCAGCAGCCGACTCCAGGGGAATCGTGGCAATCAGCCCCAGCATTTT. Amino acid sequence: CASSRLQGNRGNQPQHF.